The entry below describes one T cell receptor (beta chain). The source of the sample is a study of blood T cell repertoires in COVID-19. At the level of the study: There were acute and convalescent COVID-19 samples, and they came from the United States, Italy and Spain. T cells, B-cell-depleted T cells, or PBMCs supplied cDNA or gDNA.

The V gene end was trimmed by 4 bases and the J gene end by 3 bases; junction bases not matched to a gene: 9. The CDR3 totals 16 residues. Germline loops: CDR1 SGHKS, CDR2 YYEKEE (reference sequence). In the original workflow: Estimation of nucleated cell counts relied on the amplification of reference gene primers. Measured with immunoSEQ multiplex PCR; TCRdb has only the in-frame clones, and not every one. V, J and clone size reflect that table, while D and trimming were determined from the DNA. This sample has 150,000 to 200,000 clones, with 87% found just once. This receptor was obtained from a man between 40 and 49 years old with active or convalescent COVID-19. Sequencing input: peripheral blood. The rearrangement links TRBV5-5 to TRBJ2-1; 8 positions agree with TRBD1. The CDR3 sequence is CASSLRQGQVYNEQFF. The CDR3 DNA reads as TGTGCCAGCAGCCTTAGACAGGGGCAGGTCTACAATGAGCAGTTCTTC.